This TCR beta chain was observed in a study of T cells after yellow fever vaccination. Study findings and constraints: Abundant clonotypes from the bulk population could have been carried over as contaminants into FACS-sorted repertoires. Most primary-vaccination clones reappeared after the booster (about 97% CD4, 85% to 90% CD8).

Note on this clonotype: Its antigen is currently unknown.

TCRdb independently ran MiXCR on the 5' RACE reads; one entry per CDR3 protein. The profile shows about 170,000 distinct CDR3 sequences, approximately 11% of them singletons. The CDR3 has 18 residues. V lost 8 bases, J lost 2 bases, and 11 bases stayed unmatched. Germline assignment: CDR1 SGHRS and CDR2 YFSETQ. Source: CD8+ T cells sorted from PBMCs, taken 15 days after the yellow fever booster vaccination. This receptor was identified in a man between 18 and 29 years old who received the YFV17D yellow fever vaccine. The chain has TRBV5-1 and TRBJ2-2, with 14 positions matching TRBD2. The CDR3 protein is CASHPGLAGARNTGELFF. CDR3 coding DNA: TGCGCCAGTCACCCGGGACTAGCGGGGGCCAGAAACACCGGGGAGCTGTTTTTT. Complete variable domain (other parts from reference TRBV5-1 and TRBJ2-2): KAGVTQTPRYLIKTRGQQVTLSCSPISGHRSVSWYQQTPGQGLQFLFEYFSETQRNKGNFPGRFSGRQFSNSRSEMNVSTLELGDSALYLCASHPGLAGARNTGELFFGEGSRLTVL.